This T cell receptor beta chain appears in the sequencing data of a study of blood T cell repertoires in COVID-19. Study in general: From the United States, Italy and Spain came samples of acute and convalescent COVID-19.

This CDR3 has 13 residues. Germline CDR1 and CDR2: SNHLY and FYNNEI. V shed 8 bases, J shed 8 bases, and the junction held 8 bases outside the gene matches. This clone was recorded many times. Authors' analysis steps: Estimation of nucleated cell counts relied on the amplification of reference gene primers. Produced via immunoSEQ multiplex PCR; TCRdb's table is partial and in-frame only. V and J calls and clone size are copied from that table; D and trimming were computed from the DNA. The sample shows about 480,000 clones, roughly 91% of them seen only once. The TCR was taken from a woman in her twenties or thirties with acute or convalescent COVID-19. The chain joins TRBV2 to TRBJ1-4; TRBD1 matches at 7 bases. What was sequenced was peripheral blood. This CDR3 is CASRTGAAEKLFF. For the CDR3, the DNA is TGTGCCAGCCGCACAGGGGCGGCGGAAAAACTGTTTTTT.